Listed below are T cell receptor beta chains from one sample, sequenced in a study of identical twins. TCRdb used MiXCR to reprocess the 5' RACE reads, holding one entry per CDR3 protein. The data show more than 1.5 million distinct CDR3 sequences, more than 30% seen once. Sequencing used cord blood. These receptors originate from a newborn girl in good health. Both conserved end residues are part of each CDR3. Each record gives: CDR3 protein, CDR3 DNA, clone size, J gene, D gene, V gene. D genes are given only for firm matches. Expanded clones get a size class; other rows say once, few or many, or leave the size out.

CDR3: CASSPVDTGYEQYF; DNA: TGCGCCAGCAGCCCGGTCGATACAGGGTACGAGCAGTACTTC; size: .; J: TRBJ2-7; D: .; V: TRBV5-1
CDR3: CASSPRSRYNEQFF; DNA: TGTGCCAGCAGCCCCCGGAGCCGCTACAATGAGCAGTTCTTC; size: few; J: TRBJ2-1; D: .; V: TRBV11-2
CDR3: CASSQTGTGFQYGYTF; DNA: TGTGCCAGCAGCCAAACCGGTACAGGGTTCCAATATGGCTACACCTTC; size: few; J: TRBJ1-2; D: .; V: TRBV14
CDR3: CASSLPGQLSYEQYF; DNA: TGTGCCAGCAGCCTACCGGGACAGCTCTCCTACGAGCAGTACTTC; size: .; J: TRBJ2-7; D: TRBD1; V: TRBV3-1
CDR3: CASSLPKPSGTNEQFF; DNA: TGCGCCAGCAGCTTACCAAAACCTAGCGGCACCAATGAGCAGTTCTTC; size: many; J: TRBJ2-1; D: TRBD2; V: TRBV5-1
CDR3: CASSPQSESNYGYTF; DNA: TGTGCCAGCAGCCCTCAGTCGGAAAGTAACTATGGCTACACCTTC; size: .; J: TRBJ1-2; D: .; V: TRBV4-2
CDR3: CASSLGGYSTYEQYF; DNA: TGTGCCAGCAGTTTAGGTGGATATTCGACCTACGAGCAGTACTTC; size: few; J: TRBJ2-7; D: .; V: TRBV27
CDR3: CASSLSGLAGFRELFF; DNA: TGTGCCAGCAGTTTATCGGGACTAGCGGGATTTCGGGAGCTGTTTTTT; size: few; J: TRBJ2-2; D: TRBD2; V: TRBV28
CDR3: CASSARRTGGYEQYF; DNA: TGTGCCAGCAGCGCCCGCCGGACAGGGGGCTACGAGCAGTACTTC; size: few; J: TRBJ2-7; D: TRBD1; V: TRBV6-1
CDR3: CASHGGWGSYNEQYF; DNA: TGTGCCAGCCACGGCGGGTGGGGGAGCTACAATGAGCAGTACTTC; size: .; J: TRBJ2-7; D: .; V: TRBV12-3/TRBV12-4